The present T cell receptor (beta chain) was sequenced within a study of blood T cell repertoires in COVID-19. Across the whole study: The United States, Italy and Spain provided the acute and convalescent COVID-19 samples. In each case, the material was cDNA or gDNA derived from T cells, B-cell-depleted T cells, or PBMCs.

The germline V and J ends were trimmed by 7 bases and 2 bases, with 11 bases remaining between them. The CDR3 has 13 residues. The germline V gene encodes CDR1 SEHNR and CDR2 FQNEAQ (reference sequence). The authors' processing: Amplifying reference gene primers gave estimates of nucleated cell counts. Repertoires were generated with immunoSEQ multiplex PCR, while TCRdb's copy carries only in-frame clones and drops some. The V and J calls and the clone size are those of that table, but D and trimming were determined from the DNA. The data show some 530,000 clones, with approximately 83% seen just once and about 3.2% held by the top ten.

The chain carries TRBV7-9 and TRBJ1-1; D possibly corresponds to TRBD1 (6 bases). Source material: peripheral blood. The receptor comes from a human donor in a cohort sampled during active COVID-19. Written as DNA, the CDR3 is TGTGCCAGCACGGGACACCCAAACACTGAAGCTTTCTTT. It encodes CASTGHPNTEAFF.